One and the same sample provided the 10 T cell receptor beta chains below, sequenced in a study of cytotoxic CD8 clonotypes in ibrutinib-treated CLL. Using immunoSEQ multiplex PCR, the repertoire was profiled, and TCRdb retains in-frame clones only, with some absent. The sample contains 97,000 or so clones, about 72% of which appear only once. The source material was PBMCs, sampled after 12 months of ibrutinib treatment. The receptors originated from a human donor with chronic lymphocytic leukemia.

V usage is TRBV2 and J usage is TRBJ2-1; D is unclear. The CDR3 sequence is 11 residues long. Germline CDR1 is SNHLY and CDR2 is FYNNEI. Trimming took off 10 bases at V and 2 bases at J, with 6 bases between the two ends. The CDR3 is CATRAYNEQFF. The DNA of the CDR3 is TGTGCCACTCGGGCCTACAATGAGCAGTTCTTC.

Notes on this clone: This sample also contains other DNA sequences that code for the same CDR3. The chain links TRBV11-1 to TRBJ2-3; D unclear. Germline loops: CDR1 SGHAT, CDR2 FQDESV (reference sequence). The V gene lost 6 bases and the J gene lost 2 bases, with 15 bases spanning the gap. The CDR3 is made up of 15 amino acids. CDR3 in amino acids: CASSLSQRFTDTQYF. CDR3 DNA sequence: TGTGCCAGCAGTTTATCACAGCGATTCACAGATACGCAGTATTTT.

This clone was seen a handful of times. This chain links TRBV2 with TRBJ1-2; maybe TRBD1 (6 bases). Germline CDR1 SNHLY, CDR2 FYNNEI. V dropped 3 bases and J dropped 4 bases, with 24 bases sitting between them. This CDR3 contains 18 residues. The CDR3 DNA follows: TGTGCCAGCAGTGAGTTCATGGCTGGGGGGCGGACCTCCTATGGCTACACCTTC. This sequence encodes CASSEFMAGGRTSYGYTF.

V usage is TRBV6-1 and J usage is TRBJ1-2; no clear D. Trimming shortened V by 1 base and J by 4 bases, and 7 bases separated the two germline ends. CDR3 length equals 13 residues. Germline V CDR1 and CDR2: MNHNS, SASEGT. CDR3: CASSEEGPYGYTF. DNA of the CDR3: TGTGCCAGCAGTGAAGAGGGCCCCTATGGCTACACCTTC.

V is TRBV19 and J is TRBJ2-7, with D uncertain. CDR3 length: 14 amino acids. From germline, CDR1 is LNHDA and CDR2 SQIVND (reference sequence). Trimming took off 3 bases at V and 0 bases at J, with 9 bases between the two ends. The CDR3 DNA sequence: TGTGCCAGTAGTATGGAAGGGCCCTCCTACGAGCAGTACTTC. This encodes CASSMEGPSYEQYF.

V usage is TRBV19 and J usage is TRBJ1-5; D remains ambiguous. The CDR3 runs 16 residues. CDR1 and CDR2 (germline): LNHDA, SQIVND (reference sequence). The V and J ends lost 2 bases and 1 base respectively, with 12 bases between them. This CDR3 reads CASSIRQESSNQPQHF. In DNA, the CDR3 is TGTGCCAGTAGTATACGGCAGGAGTCGAGCAATCAGCCCCAGCATTTT.

This chain uses TRBV9 with TRBJ1-3, with unresolved D. Germline-derived CDR1 and CDR2 are SGDLS and YYNGEE. The CDR3 sequence is 12 residues long. V was pared by 6 bases and J by 4 bases, with 8 bases between. CDR3 nucleotides: TGTGCCAGCAAGGATGGAGGAAACACCATATATTTT. Translation: CASKDGGNTIYF.

The V call is TRBV7-2, the J call TRBJ1-3; no definite D call. Germline values: CDR1 SGHTA, CDR2 FQGNSA. This CDR3 has 14 amino acids. Trimming took off 5 bases at V and 0 bases at J, with 8 bases between the two ends. Here the CDR3 reads CASSPPVSGNTIYF. For the CDR3, the DNA is TGTGCCAGCAGCCCCCCCGTCTCTGGAAACACCATATATTTT. Full variable domain (remainder filled in from reference TRBV7-2 and TRBJ1-3): GAGVSQSPSNKVTEKGKDVELRCDPISGHTALYWYRQSLGQGLEFLIYFQGNSAPDKSGLPSDRFSAERTGGSVSTLTIQRTQQEDSAVYLCASSPPVSGNTIYFGEGSWLTVV.

V and J are TRBV9 and TRBJ2-5, with 9 bases matching TRBD1. Germline CDR1 and CDR2: SGDLS and YYNGEE. This CDR3 region has 14 residues. V was pared by 4 bases and J by 3 bases, with 4 bases of the junction left unmatched. The CDR3, as DNA: TGTGCCAGCAGCCCAGGGACAGGGAAAGAGACCCAGTACTTC. This gives the protein CASSPGTGKETQYF.

The genes are TRBV2 and TRBJ2-3, with 7 bases matching TRBD1. The trim removed 6 bases at V and 5 bases at J, leaving 8 bases unmatched. The CDR3 is 14 amino acids. Germline CDR1 and CDR2: SNHLY and FYNNEI. CDR3 in DNA: TGTGCCAGCAGAACCACAGGGGCTGGAGATACGCAGTATTTT. Its translation: CASRTTGAGDTQYF.